These T cell receptor beta chains were read from a single sample in a study of shared clonotypes between healthy human individuals. Assay: immunoSEQ multiplex PCR; the TCRdb copy retains only in-frame clones and omits some. The table includes 2 million or so clones, approximately 95% detected once. Sequencing used naive CD4+ T cells sorted from blood. These TCRs come from a man younger than 30 in good health. CDR3s include the opening cysteine and the closing phenylalanine or tryptophan. The size entry is marked missing in some rows and otherwise reads once, few, many or a size class.

v_gene	j_gene	abundance	CDR3aa
TRBV2	TRBJ2-3	NA	CASRRTSGSTDTQYF
TRBV7-2	TRBJ2-5	NA	CASSHLVQSQETQYF
TRBV7-9	TRBJ2-3	NA	CASSRAGRTDTQYF
TRBV4-3	TRBJ1-3	NA	CASSQETGTDTIYF
TRBV5-4	TRBJ2-3	NA	CASSPSYLTDTQYF
TRBV10-3	TRBJ2-7	NA	CAISDLTSGSATSSELSVNEQYF
TRBV2	TRBJ2-1	NA	CASSGQGPLF
TRBV5-1	TRBJ1-4	once	CASSFRGLDEKLFF
TRBV19	TRBJ1-3	NA	CASRGTADSGNTIYF
TRBV30	TRBJ2-5	NA	CAWSVRILAGASQETQYF
TRBV25-1	TRBJ2-3	NA	CTSSDRGETQYF
TRBV5-1	TRBJ2-2	NA	CASSSSLPNTGELFF
TRBV27	TRBJ1-2	NA	CASSLSPGYGYTF
TRBV7-9	TRBJ2-5	NA	CASAPGWGQETQYF
TRBV5-4	TRBJ1-2	NA	CASSLVDGANGYTF
TRBV11-3	TRBJ1-1	NA	CASSTSPARGRLNTEAFF
TRBV2	TRBJ2-7	NA	CASSGPGGSYEQYF
TRBV10-3	TRBJ2-5	NA	CAITPSETETQYF
TRBV7-2	TRBJ1-4	NA	CASSLRGRDEKLFF
TRBV2	TRBJ1-3	NA	CASPRSQRGQGARNSGNTIYF
TRBV10-1	TRBJ2-7	once	CASSESSRGEQYF
TRBV28	TRBJ1-2	NA	CASSLPENYGYTF
TRBV28	TRBJ2-7	NA	CASRGILYEQYF
TRBV5-1	TRBJ2-7	once	CASSLNSAAYEQYF
TRBV7-9	TRBJ2-3	NA	CASSLGRSTDTQYF
TRBV6-5	TRBJ1-1	NA	CASSPWDVGYTEAFF
TRBV7-9	TRBJ1-4	NA	CASSLDSTNEKLFF
TRBV5-6	TRBJ2-7	NA	CASSLAGITYEQYF
TRBV29-1	TRBJ2-7	NA	CSVTDRRSSYEQYF
TRBV20-1	TRBJ2-3	NA	CSARETKYF
TRBV27	TRBJ2-1	NA	CASIKAWGLAGGEQFF
TRBV5-6	TRBJ1-5	NA	CASSSVGGFQPQHF
TRBV6-5	TRBJ2-7	NA	CASSYRDGAAYEQYF
TRBV10-3	TRBJ2-7	NA	CAISDPGTGFIYEQYF
TRBV9	TRBJ2-2	NA	CASSVPPERGELFF
TRBV29-1	TRBJ1-2	once	CSVEEAAGNPLLYGYTF
TRBV6-6	TRBJ1-1	NA	CASTRTGYRTEAFF
TRBV11-2	TRBJ2-5	NA	CASRLRTSGFQETQYF
TRBV10-1	TRBJ2-3	NA	CASSEVADTQYF
TRBV2	TRBJ1-6	few	CASSEAYTDNSPLHF
TRBV10-1	TRBJ2-3	NA	CASSEGGLSTDTQYF
TRBV5-1	TRBJ2-3	NA	CASSQEGQGADTQYF
TRBV6-5	TRBJ2-3	NA	CASRGGATDTQYF
TRBV30	TRBJ1-2	once	CAWSGGFDRENGYTF
TRBV5-1	TRBJ2-3	NA	CASSFIGTGSTDTQYF
TRBV4-1	TRBJ2-7	once	CASSQGSDGTGIYEQYF
TRBV18	TRBJ2-5	NA	CASSPPLGTQYQETQYF
TRBV7-3	TRBJ2-7	NA	CASSLSTGGVLKGGLRTYEQYF
TRBV11-2	TRBJ1-6	NA	CASSPTGGVNSPLHF
TRBV7-3	TRBJ1-3	NA	CASSLSGNSGNTIYF
TRBV10-3	TRBJ1-5	NA	CAISKQGAGNQPQHF
TRBV11-2	TRBJ2-1	NA	CASSLDELIAGYSYNEQFF
TRBV28	TRBJ1-2	once	CASSSEGTGSYGYTF
TRBV4-3	TRBJ2-3	NA	CASSQEAGTSTDTQYF
TRBV5-4	TRBJ2-1	NA	CASSLGTTRTYNEQFF
TRBV10-3	TRBJ2-7	NA	CAISESGTGTYEQYF
TRBV6-5	TRBJ1-1	NA	CASNQGTEAFF
TRBV11-3	TRBJ2-7	NA	CASSPGQGISYEQYF
TRBV28	TRBJ1-1	NA	CASSFGRLRDTEAFF
TRBV30	TRBJ2-1	once	CAWSVRAGGWNEQFF